This T cell receptor (beta chain) comes out of a study of shared clonotypes between healthy human individuals. In the study overall: CD4 naive cells filled three plates per donor, CD4 memory three, CD8 naive two and CD8 memory one. Study results and caveats: Lower generation probabilities were found for non-shared clonotypes than for those shared by all four donors. Larger richness was generally estimated for naive than memory subsets.

J gave up 8 bases and V 4 bases, and 9 bases lay outside the gene matches. Germline loops: CDR1 SGHTA, CDR2 FQGNSA. CDR3 length: 15 residues. Sorted-subset replicate PCR reactions contained 150 to 200 ng DNA, corresponding to some 29,000 T cell genomes. Generated by immunoSEQ multiplex PCR, the TCRdb table keeps only in-frame clones and is missing some. The repertoire holds 2.3 million or so clones, with over 85% as singletons. A note on this clone: No antigen is known for it.

The chain links TRBV7-2 to TRBJ1-4, with 8 positions matching TRBD1. This clonotype originated in a man between 18 and 29 years old in good health. Some clones in this sample may be carry-over from other donors' samples. Specimen: naive CD4+ T cells from PBMCs. Subset reported: CD45RA+ positively selected. The CDR3: CASSYVGGQVEKLFF. CDR3 nucleotides: TGTGCCAGCAGCTACGTTGGGGGACAGGTCGAAAAACTGTTTTTT.